The 8 T cell receptor beta chains presented below share a single source sample, sequenced in a study of vaccination effects on CD4 cells after COVID-19. Antigen-specific CD4+ T cells expanded by the ViraFEST assay with viral peptide pools were then sequenced. Isolating CD4+ T cells followed around nine days of culture. Two-dose vaccination with either BNT162b2 or mRNA-1273 was given to the participants. Repertoires were generated with immunoSEQ multiplex PCR, while TCRdb's copy carries only in-frame clones and drops some. The sample yields 25,000 to 30,000 clones, roughly 74% seen once. These receptors have no identified antigens. This material consisted of CD4+ T cells from PBMCs cultured with HCoV-OC43 spike peptides, taken after COVID-19 vaccination. Documented subset: HCoV-OC43 spike overlapping peptide pool stimulation. Receptors originate from a human donor who received a COVID-19 vaccine.

This chain connects TRBV12-3 or TRBV12-4 to TRBJ1-2; no reliable D call. V was cut by 8 bases and J by 5 bases, with 12 bases left in between. The CDR3 contains 12 residues. CDR3 nucleotide sequence: TGTGCCAGCTCAGCAGGAAGGTATGGCTACACCTTC. Its translation: CASSAGRYGYTF.

This clone has only one observation. V and J are TRBV4-1 and TRBJ1-2; a possible D gene is TRBD1 (5 bases). CDR1 and CDR2 from the germline V gene are MGHRA and YSYEKL. The CDR3 sequence is 13 residues long. Trimming cost V 6 bases and J 8 bases, with 16 bases left between them. This CDR3 reads CASRAGGFGGYTF. CDR3 coding DNA: TGCGCCAGCAGGGCCGGGGGATTCGGGGGCTACACCTTC.

This chain joins TRBV3-1 (or the pseudogene TRBV3-2) and TRBJ1-5; 8 bases are shared with TRBD1. Per the germline V gene, CDR1 is LGHDT and CDR2 is YNNKEL (reference sequence). The CDR3 has 15 residues. V gave up 2 bases and J gave up 6 bases; unmatched junction bases: 6. The CDR3 coding sequence is TGTGCCAGCAGCCAACAGGGGGCGTTACCTCAGCCCCAGCATTTT. Translating gives CASSQQGALPQPQHF.

V gene TRBV3-1 (or the pseudogene TRBV3-2) combines with J gene TRBJ2-3, with 8 nucleotides matching TRBD2. Germline CDR1 LGHDT, CDR2 YNNKEL (reference sequence). With 4 bases clipped from V and 4 bases from J, the junction kept 4 bases outside the gene matches. The CDR3 sequence is 14 residues long. The DNA of the CDR3 is TGTGCCAGCAGCCCCGGGACTAGATCAGATACGCAGTATTTT. Amino acid sequence: CASSPGTRSDTQYF.

CDR3 sequence (DNA): TGCGCCAGCAGCCAAGGACTGCTAGCCAAAAACATTCAGTACTTC. As protein: CASSQGLLAKNIQYF. The chain has TRBV4-1 and TRBJ2-4; no definite D call. V lost 1 base to trimming and J lost 0 bases, with 7 bases between them. This CDR3 has 15 amino acids. CDR1 is MGHRA and CDR2 is YSYEKL in the germline V gene.

The chain is built from TRBV6-5 and TRBJ2-2; TRBD1 might be the D (6 bases). The CDR3 sequence is 14 residues long. Germline CDR1 reads MNHEY; CDR2 reads SVGAGI. With 6 bases removed from V and 0 bases from J, the gap between germline ends came to 8 bases. The CDR3 DNA reads TGTGCCAGCAGGGACAGAGCGAACACCGGGGAGCTGTTTTTT. Residues: CASRDRANTGELFF.

The CDR3 bases are TGTGCCAGCAGGAGAGGGGGCGACACTGAAGCTTTCTTT. Encoded protein: CASRRGGDTEAFF. This rearrangement joins TRBV6-5 to TRBJ1-1, with TRBD1 identical over 7 bases. Looked up from germline, CDR1 is MNHEY and CDR2 is SVGAGI. The CDR3 sequence is 13 residues long. J gave up 3 bases and V 6 bases, and 4 bases lay outside the gene matches.

The genes are TRBV7-9 and TRBJ1-1, with D possibly matching TRBD1 (5 bases). The CDR3 runs to 14 residues. The V end lost 11 bases, the J end lost 0 bases, and 16 bases lay between the germline ends. Per the germline V gene, CDR1 is SEHNR and CDR2 is FQNEAQ (reference sequence). Here the CDR3 reads CALQRGGMNTEAFF. For the CDR3, the DNA is TGTGCCCTACAGAGGGGAGGAATGAACACTGAAGCTTTCTTT.